This TCR beta chain is drawn from a study of blood T cells in healthy people across ages. Points from the study as a whole: It was the long-lived donors that had more naive CD4+ cells and higher diversity than aged donors. Conclusively comparing naive with antigen-experienced cells was impossible with unsorted PBMCs.

Notes on this clonotype: Its cognate antigen is unknown.

Germline V gives CDR1 SGHTA, CDR2 FQGTGA. The CDR3 loop spans 15 amino acids. A J-beta primer mix and a sample-barcoded 5' primer were used in a second PCR of about 7 to 12 cycles. MiXCR, applied by TCRdb to the 5' RACE reads, yields one record per CDR3 protein. The sample holds 710,000 or so distinct CDR3 sequences, less than 40% seen once. This rearrangement joins TRBV7-3 to TRBJ2-4; 8 bases are a match to TRBD2. With the DNA end fitting TRBJ2-5 better, the J assignment may be wrong. Sequencing was done on a sample of blood. The sequence was obtained from a woman of 80 years or more in good health. The DNA for the CDR3 is TGTGCCAGCAGCTTAAGGTGGCTAGCGGGAGAGACCCAGTACTTC. As protein: CASSLRWLAGETQYF.